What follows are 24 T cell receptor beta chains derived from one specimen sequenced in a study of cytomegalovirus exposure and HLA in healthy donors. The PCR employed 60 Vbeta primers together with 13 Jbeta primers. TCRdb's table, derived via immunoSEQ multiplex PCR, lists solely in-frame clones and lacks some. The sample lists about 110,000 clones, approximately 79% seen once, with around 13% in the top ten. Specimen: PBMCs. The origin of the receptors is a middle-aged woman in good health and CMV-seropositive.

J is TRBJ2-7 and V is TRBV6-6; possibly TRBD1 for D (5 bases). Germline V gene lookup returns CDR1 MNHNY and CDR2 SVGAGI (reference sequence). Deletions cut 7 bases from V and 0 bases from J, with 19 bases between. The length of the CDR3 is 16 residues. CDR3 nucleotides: TGTGCCAGCACCAAACCGAATGGACATAGCTCCTACGAGCAGTACTTC. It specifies CASTKPNGHSSYEQYF.

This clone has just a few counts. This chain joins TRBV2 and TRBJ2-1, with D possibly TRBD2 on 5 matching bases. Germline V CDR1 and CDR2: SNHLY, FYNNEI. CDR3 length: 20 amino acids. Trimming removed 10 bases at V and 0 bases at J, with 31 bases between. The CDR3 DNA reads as TGTGCCACCCAAAGTGCCACCCAAAGCGGCCGTTACCTCTCCTACAATGAGCAGTTCTTC. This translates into CATQSATQSGRYLSYNEQFF.

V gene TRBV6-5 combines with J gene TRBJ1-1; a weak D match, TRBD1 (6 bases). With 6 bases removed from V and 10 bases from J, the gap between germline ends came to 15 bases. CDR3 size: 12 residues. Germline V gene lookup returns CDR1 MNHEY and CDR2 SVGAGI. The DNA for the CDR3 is TGTGCCAGCAGGGGCGGGGGCTTTTCAGCTTTCTTT. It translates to CASRGGGFSAFF.

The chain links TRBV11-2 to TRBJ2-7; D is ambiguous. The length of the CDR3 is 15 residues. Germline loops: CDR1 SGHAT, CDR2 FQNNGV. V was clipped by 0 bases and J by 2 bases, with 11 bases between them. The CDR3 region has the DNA TGTGCCAGCAGCTTAGAACCGCTAAACGCCTACGAGCAGTACTTC. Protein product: CASSLEPLNAYEQYF. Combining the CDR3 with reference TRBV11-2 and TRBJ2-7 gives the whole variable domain EAGVAQSPRYKIIEKRQSVAFWCNPISGHATLYWYQQILGQGPKLLIQFQNNGVVDDSQLPKDRFSAERLKGVDSTLKIQPAKLEDSAVYLCASSLEPLNAYEQYFGPGTRLTVT.

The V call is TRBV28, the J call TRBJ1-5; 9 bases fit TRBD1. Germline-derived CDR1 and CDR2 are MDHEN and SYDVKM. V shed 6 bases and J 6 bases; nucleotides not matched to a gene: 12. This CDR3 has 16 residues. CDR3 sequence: CASSQSGQGISQPQHF. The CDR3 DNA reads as TGTGCCAGCAGCCAATCGGGACAGGGCATTAGTCAGCCCCAGCATTTT.

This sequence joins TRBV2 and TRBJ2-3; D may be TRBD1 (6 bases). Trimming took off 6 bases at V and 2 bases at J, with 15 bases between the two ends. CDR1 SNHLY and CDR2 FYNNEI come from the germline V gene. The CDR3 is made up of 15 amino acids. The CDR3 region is CASREQGSDTDTQYF. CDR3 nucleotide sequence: TGTGCCAGCAGGGAACAGGGCTCCGACACAGATACGCAGTATTTT. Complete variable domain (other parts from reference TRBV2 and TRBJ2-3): EPEVTQTPSHQVTQMGQEVILRCVPISNHLYFYWYRQILGQKVEFLVSFYNNEISEKSEIFDDQFSVERPDGSNFTLKIRSTKLEDSAMYFCASREQGSDTDTQYFGPGTRLTVL.

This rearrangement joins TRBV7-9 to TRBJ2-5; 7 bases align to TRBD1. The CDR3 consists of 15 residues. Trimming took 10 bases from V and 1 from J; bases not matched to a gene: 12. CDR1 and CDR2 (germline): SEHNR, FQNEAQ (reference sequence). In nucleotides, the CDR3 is TGTGCCATCCGAGGGGGAGCAGGGGGCCAAGAGACCCAGTACTTC. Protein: CAIRGGAGGQETQYF.

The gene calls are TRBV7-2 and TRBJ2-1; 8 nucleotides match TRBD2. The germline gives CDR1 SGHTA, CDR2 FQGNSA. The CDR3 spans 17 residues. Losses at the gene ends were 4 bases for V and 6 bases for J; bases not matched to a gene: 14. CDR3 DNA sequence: TGTGCCAGCAGCTCCTGGGGGGGTAGCGGGGTCAGCAATGAGCAGTTCTTC. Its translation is CASSSWGGSGVSNEQFF. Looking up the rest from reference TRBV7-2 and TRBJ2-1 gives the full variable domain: GAGVSQSPSNKVTEKGKDVELRCDPISGHTALYWYRQSLGQGLEFLIYFQGNSAPDKSGLPSDRFSAERTGGSVSTLTIQRTQQEDSAVYLCASSSWGGSGVSNEQFFGPGTRLTVL.

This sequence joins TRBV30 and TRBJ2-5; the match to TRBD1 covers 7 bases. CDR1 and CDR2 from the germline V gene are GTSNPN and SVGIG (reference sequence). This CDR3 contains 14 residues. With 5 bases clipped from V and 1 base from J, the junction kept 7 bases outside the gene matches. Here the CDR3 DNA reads TGTGCCTGGGACCGACAGGGATCCCAAGAGACCCAGTACTTC. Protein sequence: CAWDRQGSQETQYF.

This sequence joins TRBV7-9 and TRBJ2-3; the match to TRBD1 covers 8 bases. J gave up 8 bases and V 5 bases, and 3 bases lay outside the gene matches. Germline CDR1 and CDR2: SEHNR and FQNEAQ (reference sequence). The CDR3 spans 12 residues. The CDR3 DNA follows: TGTGCCAGCAGCAACAGGGGGAGTACGCAGTATTTT. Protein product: CASSNRGSTQYF.

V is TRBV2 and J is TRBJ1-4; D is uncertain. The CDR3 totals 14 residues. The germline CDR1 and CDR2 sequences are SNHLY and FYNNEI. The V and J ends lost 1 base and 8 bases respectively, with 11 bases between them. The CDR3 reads CASSEDVPSEKLFF. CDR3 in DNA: TGTGCCAGCAGTGAAGACGTGCCTAGCGAAAAACTGTTTTTT.

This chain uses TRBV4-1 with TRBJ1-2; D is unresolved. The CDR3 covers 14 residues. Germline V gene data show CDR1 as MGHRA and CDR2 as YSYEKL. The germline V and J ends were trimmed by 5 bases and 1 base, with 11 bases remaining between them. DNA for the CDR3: TGCGCCAGCAGCGTGAGCCGAGTTAACTATGGCTACACCTTC. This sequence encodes CASSVSRVNYGYTF.

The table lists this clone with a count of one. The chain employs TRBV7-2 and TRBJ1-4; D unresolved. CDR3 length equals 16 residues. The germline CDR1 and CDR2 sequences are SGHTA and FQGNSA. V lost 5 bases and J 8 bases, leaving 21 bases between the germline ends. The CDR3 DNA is TGTGCCAGCAGCCAACCACCGGCAGGATCCAGGGAAAAACTGTTTTTT. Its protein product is CASSQPPAGSREKLFF. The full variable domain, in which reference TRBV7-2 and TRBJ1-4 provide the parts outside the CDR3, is GAGVSQSPSNKVTEKGKDVELRCDPISGHTALYWYRQSLGQGLEFLIYFQGNSAPDKSGLPSDRFSAERTGGSVSTLTIQRTQQEDSAVYLCASSQPPAGSREKLFFGSGTQLSVL.

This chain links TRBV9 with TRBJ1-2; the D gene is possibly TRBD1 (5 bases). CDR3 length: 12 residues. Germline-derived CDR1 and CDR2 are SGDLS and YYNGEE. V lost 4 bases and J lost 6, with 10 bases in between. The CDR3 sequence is CASSPGQHGYTF. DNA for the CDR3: TGTGCCAGCAGCCCCGGACAACATGGCTACACCTTC.

The CDR3 DNA follows: TGTGCCATCTCCGGTGGAAACACCATATATTTT. It specifies CAISGGNTIYF. This sequence joins TRBV10-3 and TRBJ1-3; no firm D call. CDR1 and CDR2 from the germline V gene are ENHRY and SYGVKD. Trimming removed 8 bases from V and 3 bases from J, with 5 bases in between. CDR3 length: 11 residues.

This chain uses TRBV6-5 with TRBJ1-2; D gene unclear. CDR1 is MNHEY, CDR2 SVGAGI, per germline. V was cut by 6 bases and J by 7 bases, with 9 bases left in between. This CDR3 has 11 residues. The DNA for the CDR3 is TGTGCCAGCAGAAGACTGGGTGGCTACACCTTC. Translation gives CASRRLGGYTF.

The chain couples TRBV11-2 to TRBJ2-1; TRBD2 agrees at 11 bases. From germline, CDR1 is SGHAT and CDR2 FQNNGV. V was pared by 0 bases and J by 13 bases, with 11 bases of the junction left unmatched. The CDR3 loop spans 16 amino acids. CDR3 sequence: CASSLDKIAGGRLQFF. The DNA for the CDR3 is TGTGCCAGCAGCTTAGACAAGATAGCGGGGGGGCGGCTTCAGTTCTTC.

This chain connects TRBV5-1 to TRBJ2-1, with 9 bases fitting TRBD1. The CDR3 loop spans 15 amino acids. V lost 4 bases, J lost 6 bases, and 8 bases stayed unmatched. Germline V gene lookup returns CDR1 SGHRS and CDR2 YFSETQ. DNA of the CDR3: TGCGCCAGCAGCGGCGACGGGACAGGGTTCAATGAGCAGTTCTTC. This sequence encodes CASSGDGTGFNEQFF.

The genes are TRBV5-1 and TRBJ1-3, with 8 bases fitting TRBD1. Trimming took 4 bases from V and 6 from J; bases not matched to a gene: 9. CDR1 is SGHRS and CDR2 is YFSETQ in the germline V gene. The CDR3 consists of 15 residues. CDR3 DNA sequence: TGCGCCAGCAGCCCCGGAGACAGGGGACAAAACACCATATATTTT. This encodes CASSPGDRGQNTIYF.

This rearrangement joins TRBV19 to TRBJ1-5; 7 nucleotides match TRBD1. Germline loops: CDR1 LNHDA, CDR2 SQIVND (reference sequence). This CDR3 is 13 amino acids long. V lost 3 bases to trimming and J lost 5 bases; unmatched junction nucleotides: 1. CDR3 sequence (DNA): TGTGCCAGTAGTATGCAGGGGGATCAGCCCCAGCATTTT. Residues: CASSMQGDQPQHF.

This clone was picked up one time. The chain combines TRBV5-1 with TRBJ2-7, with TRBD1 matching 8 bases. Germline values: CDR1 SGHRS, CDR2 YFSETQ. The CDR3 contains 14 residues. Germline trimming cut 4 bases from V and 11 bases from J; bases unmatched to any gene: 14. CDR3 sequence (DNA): TGCGCCAGCAGCCCCGGACAGGGTAGTTCGCCGGAGTACTTC. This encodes CASSPGQGSSPEYF.

The CDR3: CASSYRGGDYEQYF. CDR3 in DNA: TGTGCCAGCAGTTACCGAGGAGGAGACTACGAGCAGTACTTC. The V call is TRBV6-5, the J call TRBJ2-7, with TRBD2 as a possible D gene (5 bases). The germline CDR1 and CDR2 sequences are MNHEY and SVGAGI. CDR3 size: 14 residues. V lost 2 bases, J lost 3 bases, and 11 bases lay in between.

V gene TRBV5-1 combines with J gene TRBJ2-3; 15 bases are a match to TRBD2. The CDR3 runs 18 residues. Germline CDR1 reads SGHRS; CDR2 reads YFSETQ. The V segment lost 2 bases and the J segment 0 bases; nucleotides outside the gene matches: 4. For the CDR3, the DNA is TGCGCCAGCAGCTTAGGACTAGCGGGGGGGCCCAGCACAGATACGCAGTATTTT. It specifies CASSLGLAGGPSTDTQYF.

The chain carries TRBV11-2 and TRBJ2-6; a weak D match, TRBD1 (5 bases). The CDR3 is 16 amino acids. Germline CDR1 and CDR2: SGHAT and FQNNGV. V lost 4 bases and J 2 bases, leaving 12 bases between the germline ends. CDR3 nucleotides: TGTGCCAGCAGCTCAAAGGGGCCCCCTGGGGCCAACGTCCTGACTTTC. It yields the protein CASSSKGPPGANVLTF.